These 8 T cell receptor beta chains originate from one sample sequenced in a study of cytomegalovirus exposure and HLA in healthy donors (dated by TCRdb to about 2017). The protocol used for the library was the immunoSEQ multiplex PCR assay. A mixture of 60 forward primers for TCR Vbeta segments and 13 reverse primers for TCR Jbeta segments was used in the multiplex PCR. TCRdb took over this immuneACCESS table, retaining in-frame rearrangements with V and J assigned. Such tables are incomplete; in checked studies, under half of the missing clones stem from an unresolved V gene, and the remainder is unexplained. The sample contains roughly 120,000 clones, around 10% of them found a single time. In total, the top ten clones hold 3% to 3.5% of the sample. Sequences were obtained from PBMCs. The receptors were sampled from a man aged 25-45 years in good health and CMV-seronegative.

This clone was seen more than once but under ten times. Other nucleotide sequences from this sample produce the same CDR3. The V gene is TRBV2, the J gene TRBJ1-1; 7 nucleotides line up with TRBD1. The CDR3 spans 13 residues. The junction had 2 bases not matched to a gene; V was cut back by 6 bases and J by 1 base. Germline CDR1 SNHLY, CDR2 FYNNEI. In DNA, the CDR3 is TGTGCCAGCAGCCGACAGGGGAACACTGAAGCTTTCTTT. Translation: CASSRQGNTEAFF.

The chain recombines TRBV7-3 with TRBJ2-3; TRBD2 matches at 8 bases. This CDR3 region has 15 residues. V was pared by 2 bases and J by 3 bases, with 4 bases of the junction left unmatched. Germline loops: CDR1 SGHTA, CDR2 FQGTGA. CDR3 in amino acids: CASSLGLAGTDTQYF. Written as DNA, the CDR3 is TGTGCCAGCAGCTTAGGGCTAGCGGGTACAGATACGCAGTATTTT. The whole variable domain, filled in from reference TRBV7-3 and TRBJ2-3, reads GAGVSQTPSNKVTEKGKYVELRCDPISGHTALYWYRQSLGQGPEFLIYFQGTGAADDSGLPNDRFFAVRPEGSVSTLKIQRTERGDSAVYLCASSLGLAGTDTQYFGPGTRLTVL.

This clone was observed a few times. The V and J genes are TRBV10-3 and TRBJ2-1; D is unclear. The CDR3 has 13 amino acids. V lost 6 bases and J 0 bases, leaving 6 bases between the germline ends. CDR1 and CDR2 from the germline V gene are ENHRY and SYGVKD. The chain's CDR3 is CAIRGGSYNEQFF. CDR3 DNA sequence: TGTGCCATCAGAGGCGGCTCCTACAATGAGCAGTTCTTC.

This clone was counted between two and nine times. The chain recombines TRBV19 with TRBJ1-1, with D possibly being TRBD1 (6 bases). Germline assignment: CDR1 LNHDA and CDR2 SQIVND (reference sequence). Trimming cost V 6 bases and J 11 bases, with 16 bases left between them. This CDR3 contains 12 residues. The CDR3 DNA follows: TGTGCCAGTAGGGCCGGGACAAAAGATGCTTTCTTT. This translates into CASRAGTKDAFF.

This rearrangement joins TRBV6-1 to TRBJ1-1, with D possibly being TRBD1 (5 bases). The V gene lost 4 bases and the J gene lost 1 base, with 10 bases spanning the gap. Per germline, CDR1 MNHNS and CDR2 SASEGT. This CDR3 comprises 14 residues. The CDR3 protein is CASSGPTANTEAFF. The CDR3 bases are TGTGCCAGCAGTGGGCCGACAGCGAACACTGAAGCTTTCTTT.

This clone occurred a few times. This chain links TRBV7-2 with TRBJ1-5; unclear D gene. There are 15 residues in the CDR3. V gave up 1 base and J gave up 6 bases, with 13 bases separating them. CDR1 and CDR2 (germline): SGHTA, FQGNSA. For the CDR3, the DNA is TGTGCCAGCAGCTTAGATGCGACGGGAAGTCAGCCCCAGCATTTT. Its translation: CASSLDATGSQPQHF.

In this sample, this clone turned up a few times. The gene calls are TRBV19 and TRBJ1-4; perhaps TRBD1 as D (6 bases). Trimming cost V 5 bases and J 8 bases, with 15 bases left between them. There are 14 residues in the CDR3. The germline gives CDR1 LNHDA, CDR2 SQIVND (reference sequence). In DNA, the CDR3 is TGTGCCAGTAGTTGGTCAGGGGCGAGGGAAAAACTGTTTTTT. Translated: CASSWSGAREKLFF.

In this sample, this clone turned up a few times. The V gene is TRBV19, the J gene TRBJ1-2; 8 bases map to TRBD1. V lost 7 bases and J lost 6; bases outside the gene matches: 13. The CDR3 runs to 15 residues. Germline lookup yields CDR1 LNHDA and CDR2 SQIVND (reference sequence). CDR3 nucleotides: TGTGCCAGTACTTATGCCGGGACAGGCTTTAATGGCTACACCTTC. It translates to CASTYAGTGFNGYTF.